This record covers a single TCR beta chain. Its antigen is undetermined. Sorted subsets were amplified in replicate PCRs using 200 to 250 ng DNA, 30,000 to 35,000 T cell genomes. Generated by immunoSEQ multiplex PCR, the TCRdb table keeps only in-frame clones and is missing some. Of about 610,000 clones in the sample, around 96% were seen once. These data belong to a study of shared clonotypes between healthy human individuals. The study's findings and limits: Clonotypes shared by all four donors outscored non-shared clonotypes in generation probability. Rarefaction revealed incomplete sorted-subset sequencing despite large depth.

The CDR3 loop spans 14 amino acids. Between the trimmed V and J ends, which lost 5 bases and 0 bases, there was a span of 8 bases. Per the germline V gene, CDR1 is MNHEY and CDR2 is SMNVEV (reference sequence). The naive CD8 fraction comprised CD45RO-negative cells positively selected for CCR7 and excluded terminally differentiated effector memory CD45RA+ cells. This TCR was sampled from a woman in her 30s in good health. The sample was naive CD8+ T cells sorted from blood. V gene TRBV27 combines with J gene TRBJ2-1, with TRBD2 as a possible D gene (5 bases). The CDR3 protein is CASSAGSSYNEQFF. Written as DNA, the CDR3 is TGTGCCAGCAGTGCGGGTAGCTCCTACAATGAGCAGTTCTTC.